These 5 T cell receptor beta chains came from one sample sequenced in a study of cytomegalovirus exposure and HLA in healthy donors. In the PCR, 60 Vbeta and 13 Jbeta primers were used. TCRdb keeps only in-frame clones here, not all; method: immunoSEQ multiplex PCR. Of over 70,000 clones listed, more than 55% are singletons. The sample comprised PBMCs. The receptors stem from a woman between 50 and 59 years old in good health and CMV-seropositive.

CDR3 nucleotide sequence: TGTGCCAGCTCACTCCCCGGGACAGGGGGGAACTACGAGCAGTACTTC. Its protein product is CASSLPGTGGNYEQYF. V gene TRBV18 combines with J gene TRBJ2-7; 11 positions match TRBD1. Germline CDR1 is KGHSH and CDR2 is LQKENI. The CDR3 contains 16 residues. With 4 bases clipped from V and 3 bases from J, the junction kept 8 bases outside the gene matches.

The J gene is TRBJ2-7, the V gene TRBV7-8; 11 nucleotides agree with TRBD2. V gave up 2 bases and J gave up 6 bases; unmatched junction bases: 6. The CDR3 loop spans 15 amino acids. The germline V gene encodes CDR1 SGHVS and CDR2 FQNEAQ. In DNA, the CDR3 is TGTGCCAGCAGCTTAAATAGCGGGGGGGCGATCGAGCAGTACTTC. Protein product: CASSLNSGGAIEQYF. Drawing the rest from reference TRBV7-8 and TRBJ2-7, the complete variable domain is GAGVSQSPRYKVAKRGQDVALRCDPISGHVSLFWYQQALGQGPEFLTYFQNEAQLDKSGLPSDRFFAERPEGSVSTLKIQRTQQEDSAVYLCASSLNSGGAIEQYFGPGTRLTVT.

The CDR3 bases are TGCGCCAGCAGCTTGGGGGGACTAGCGCACACAGATACGCAGTATTTT. This translates into CASSLGGLAHTDTQYF. The rearrangement links TRBV5-1 to TRBJ2-3; TRBD2 matches at 10 bases. This CDR3 region has 16 residues. Trimming took 0 bases from V and 2 from J; bases not matched to a gene: 3. In germline, CDR1 is SGHRS, CDR2 YFSETQ.

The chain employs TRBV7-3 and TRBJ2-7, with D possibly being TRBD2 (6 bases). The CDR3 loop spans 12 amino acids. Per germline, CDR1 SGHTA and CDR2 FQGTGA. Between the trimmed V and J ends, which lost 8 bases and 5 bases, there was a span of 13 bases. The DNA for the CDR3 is TGTGCCAGCGGCACTTCGGGGGACGAGCAGTACTTC. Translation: CASGTSGDEQYF.

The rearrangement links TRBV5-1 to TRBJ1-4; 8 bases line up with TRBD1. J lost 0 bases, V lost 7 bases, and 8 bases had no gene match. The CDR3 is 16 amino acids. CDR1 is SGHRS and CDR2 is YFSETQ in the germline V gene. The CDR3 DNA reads TGCGCCAGCGCAGGGGGCGCTATGTCAACTAATGAAAAACTGTTTTTT. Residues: CASAGGAMSTNEKLFF.